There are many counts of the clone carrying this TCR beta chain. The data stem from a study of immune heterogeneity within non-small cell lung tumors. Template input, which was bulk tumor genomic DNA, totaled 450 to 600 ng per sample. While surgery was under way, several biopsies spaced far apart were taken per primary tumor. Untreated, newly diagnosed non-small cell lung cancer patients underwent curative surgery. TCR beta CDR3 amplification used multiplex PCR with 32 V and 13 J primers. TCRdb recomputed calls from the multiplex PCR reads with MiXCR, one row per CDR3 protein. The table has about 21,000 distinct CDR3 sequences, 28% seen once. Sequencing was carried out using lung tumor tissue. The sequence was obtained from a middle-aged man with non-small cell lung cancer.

CDR3 nucleotide sequence: TGTGCCAGCAGCCCACCCAGGGGGGGTGGTCACGAGCAGTACTTC. Translated: CASSPPRGGGHEQYF. The chain carries TRBV11-3 and TRBJ2-7; D could derive from TRBD1 or TRBD2 (7 bases each). Germline assignment: CDR1 SGHNT and CDR2 YENEEA. The V gene lost 5 bases and the J gene lost 5 bases, with 19 bases spanning the gap. The CDR3 is 15 residues long.